The source of this TCR beta chain is a study of identical twins. A single record per CDR3 protein comes from TCRdb applying MiXCR to the 5' RACE reads. The data contain nearly 250,000 distinct CDR3 sequences, 5.5% to 7% of them singletons. J was trimmed by 8 bases and V by 1 base; bases with no gene match: 11. From germline, CDR1 is KGHSH and CDR2 LQKENI. The length of the CDR3 is 16 residues. Another study also made use of these data, one on yellow fever vaccine responses in identical twins.

This clonotype originated in a woman aged 18-29 years in good health. Material for sequencing was memory (CD45RO+) T cells sorted from blood. V and J are TRBV18 and TRBJ2-1; 7 bases agree with TRBD2. CDR3 loop: CASSPRRAGVNDEQFF. The CDR3 DNA reads TGTGCCAGCTCACCACGTAGGGCGGGGGTTAACGATGAGCAGTTCTTC. Full variable domain (remainder filled in from reference TRBV18 and TRBJ2-1): NAGVMQNPRHLVRRRGQEARLRCSPMKGHSHVYWYRQLPEEGLKFMVYLQKENIIDESGMPKERFSAEFPKEGPSILRIQQVVRGDSAAYFCASSPRRAGVNDEQFFGPGTRLTVL.